The 24 T cell receptor beta chains below all came from one sample that was sequenced in a study of blood T cell repertoires in COVID-19. Sequencing was performed with immunoSEQ multiplex PCR; in TCRdb, only in-frame clones are kept and a portion is missing. This table holds around 140,000 clones, almost 85% found once. Sequenced input: peripheral blood. The origin of the receptors is a man in his 60s with acute or convalescent COVID-19.

The chain couples TRBV10-3 to TRBJ2-5; 7 bases agree with TRBD1. The CDR3 is 13 residues long. Losses at the gene ends were 2 bases for V and 9 bases for J; bases not matched to a gene: 6. Germline V gives CDR1 ENHRY, CDR2 SYGVKD. The CDR3 is CAISEDRAAPQYF. In nucleotides, the CDR3 is TGTGCCATCAGTGAGGACAGGGCGGCGCCCCAGTACTTC.

The genes are TRBV5-6 and TRBJ1-2, with 8 bases fitting TRBD1. Looked up from germline, CDR1 is SGHDT and CDR2 is YYEEEE. Trimming at V came to 4 bases and at J to 7 bases, leaving 15 bases not matched to a gene. The CDR3 consists of 16 residues. The CDR3 is CASSRFAGQDIFGYTF. The CDR3 DNA is TGTGCCAGCAGCCGGTTTGCGGGACAGGACATTTTTGGCTACACCTTC. The full variable domain, its missing parts supplied by reference TRBV5-6 and TRBJ1-2, is DAGVTQSPTHLIKTRGQQVTLRCSPKSGHDTVSWYQQALGQGPQFIFQYYEEEERQRGNFPDRFSGHQFPNYSSELNVNALLLGDSALYLCASSRFAGQDIFGYTFGSGTRLTVV.

J is TRBJ2-1 and V is TRBV19; D is ambiguous. The germline gives CDR1 LNHDA, CDR2 SQIVND (reference sequence). The CDR3 is 14 residues long. V was shortened by 0 bases and J by 8 bases, with 11 bases between the two germline ends. The CDR3 nucleotides are TGTGCCAGTAGTATAGATCTCTTAGTAGATGAGCAGTTCTTC. This gives the protein CASSIDLLVDEQFF.

The chain links TRBV5-1 to TRBJ2-7; TRBD2 might be the D (5 bases). V was clipped by 0 bases and J by 4 bases, with 5 bases between them. The CDR3 runs to 12 residues. CDR1 and CDR2 (germline): SGHRS, YFSETQ. This CDR3 is CASSLGGYEQYF. The CDR3 nucleotides are TGCGCCAGCAGCTTGGGAGGGTACGAGCAGTACTTC. The full variable domain, with the rest looked up from reference TRBV5-1 and TRBJ2-7, is KAGVTQTPRYLIKTRGQQVTLSCSPISGHRSVSWYQQTPGQGLQFLFEYFSETQRNKGNFPGRFSGRQFSNSRSEMNVSTLELGDSALYLCASSLGGYEQYFGPGTRLTVT.

The table lists this clone with a count of one. V is TRBV6-1 and J is TRBJ1-5; D is unclear. Germline CDR1 and CDR2: MNHNS and SASEGT. V was pared by 3 bases and J by 1 base, with 16 bases between. This CDR3 comprises 17 residues. The CDR3 region has the DNA TGTGCCAGCAGTGAGAGGTCCGCTTGGTGGAGCAATCAGCCCCAGCATTTT. It translates to CASSERSAWWSNQPQHF.

This chain uses TRBV30 with TRBJ2-7; TRBD1 matches 8 bases. This CDR3 comprises 13 residues. The V gene's germline CDR1 is GTSNPN and CDR2 SVGIG (reference sequence). The junction had 6 bases not matched to a gene; V was cut back by 2 bases and J by 6 bases. Here the CDR3 DNA reads TGTGCCTGGAGTCCCAGACAGGGGTTCGAGCAGTACTTC. This encodes CAWSPRQGFEQYF. The full variable domain, completed using reference TRBV30 and TRBJ2-7, is SQTIHQWPATLVQPVGSPLSLECTVEGTSNPNLYWYRQAAGRGLQLLFYSVGIGQISSEVPQNLSASRPQDRQFILSSKKLLLSDSGFYLCAWSPRQGFEQYFGPGTRLTVT.

The chain carries TRBV3-1 (or the pseudogene TRBV3-2) and TRBJ1-5; tentatively, D is TRBD1 (6 bases). V was pared by 1 base and J by 4 bases, with 11 bases between. CDR3 length: 15 residues. Germline CDR1 is LGHDT and CDR2 is YNNKEL (reference sequence). CDR3 amino acids: CASSQGGLKNQPQHF. The CDR3, as DNA: TGTGCCAGCAGCCAAGGGGGGCTTAAAAATCAGCCCCAGCATTTT.

The J gene is TRBJ1-1, the V gene TRBV6-1, with 9 positions matching TRBD1. CDR3 length equals 13 residues. Trimming took 2 bases from V and 11 from J; bases not matched to a gene: 6. CDR1 and CDR2 from the germline V gene are MNHNS and SASEGT. The CDR3 region is CASSENRDRDAFF. The CDR3 DNA reads as TGTGCCAGCAGTGAAAACCGGGACAGGGATGCTTTCTTT.

The CDR3 DNA reads as TGCGCCAGCAGCCTTATCAGACTAGCGGGAGGCCAAAGCTCCTACAATGAGCAGTTCTTC. Its protein product is CASSLIRLAGGQSSYNEQFF. This rearrangement joins TRBV5-1 to TRBJ2-1, with TRBD2 matching over 13 bases. CDR1 is SGHRS, CDR2 YFSETQ, per germline. V dropped 4 bases and J dropped 0; count of bases not matched to a gene: 13. The CDR3 runs 20 residues.

This clone was detected only a few times. The V gene is TRBV29-1, the J gene TRBJ1-1; D is perhaps TRBD1 (6 bases). The CDR3 contains 14 residues. V dropped 5 bases and J dropped 0 bases, with 13 bases sitting between them. Germline V gene sequence: CDR1 SQVTM, CDR2 ANQGSEA. The CDR3 nucleotides read TGCAGCGTTCCAGGGGCCGTGGTGAACACTGAAGCTTTCTTT. Translated: CSVPGAVVNTEAFF.

The V and J genes are TRBV28 and TRBJ1-2; maybe TRBD1 (6 bases). The germline V and J ends were trimmed by 1 base and 8 bases, with 11 bases remaining between them. Looked up from germline, CDR1 is MDHEN and CDR2 is SYDVKM. The CDR3 has 13 residues. CDR3 amino acids: CASSLYAGGGYTF. In DNA, the CDR3 is TGTGCCAGCAGTTTATATGCTGGGGGCGGCTACACCTTC.

V is TRBV6-2 or TRBV6-3 and J is TRBJ2-5; no clear D gene. The V gene lost 2 bases and the J gene lost 2 bases, with 3 bases spanning the gap. The CDR3 consists of 12 residues. Per germline, CDR1 MNHEY and CDR2 SVGEGT. In nucleotides, the CDR3 is TGTGCCAGCAGTTACCCTCAAGAGACCCAGTACTTC. Its translation: CASSYPQETQYF.

The rearrangement uses TRBV5-4 and TRBJ2-5; 9 nucleotides align to TRBD1. Germline V gene lookup returns CDR1 SGHNT and CDR2 YYREEE (reference sequence). The CDR3 totals 15 residues. Losses at the gene ends were 4 bases for V and 4 bases for J; bases not matched to a gene: 8. CDR3 residues: CASSGPGQGLETQYF. The CDR3 DNA is TGTGCCAGCAGCGGACCGGGACAGGGTCTAGAGACCCAGTACTTC. Looking up the rest from reference TRBV5-4 and TRBJ2-5 gives the full variable domain: ETGVTQSPTHLIKTRGQQVTLRCSSQSGHNTVSWYQQALGQGPQFIFQYYREEENGRGNFPPRFSGLQFPNYSSELNVNALELDDSALYLCASSGPGQGLETQYFGPGTRLLVL.

The J gene is TRBJ1-1, the V gene TRBV7-9, with 7 bases aligning to TRBD1. CDR1 and CDR2 (germline): SEHNR, FQNEAQ (reference sequence). The J segment lost 8 bases and the V segment lost 4 bases, leaving 10 bases of the junction unmatched. This CDR3 is 14 amino acids long. This CDR3 reads CASSYSTGVKEAFF. CDR3 DNA sequence: TGTGCCAGCAGCTACTCTACAGGGGTTAAGGAAGCTTTCTTT.

The CDR3 DNA reads TGTGCCAGCAGCCCAGGGGCGGGAGGCAATCAGCCCCAGCATTTT. Its protein product is CASSPGAGGNQPQHF. The chain uses TRBV7-9 and TRBJ1-5; perhaps TRBD1 as D (6 bases). CDR3 size: 15 residues. Germline V gene sequence: CDR1 SEHNR, CDR2 FQNEAQ (reference sequence). The V end was cut by 5 bases, the J end by 2 bases, with 13 bases between.

V gene TRBV5-1 combines with J gene TRBJ1-1; D gene unclear. The germline V gene encodes CDR1 SGHRS and CDR2 YFSETQ. Trimming cost V 3 bases and J 0 bases, with 6 bases left between them. CDR3 length: 13 residues. The CDR3 DNA sequence: TGCGCCAGCAGCTCAATAGTGAACACTGAAGCTTTCTTT. Translation: CASSSIVNTEAFF.

This chain links TRBV5-1 with TRBJ1-6, with 11 bases that match TRBD1. J gave up 10 bases and V 2 bases, and 8 bases lay outside the gene matches. The length of the CDR3 is 16 residues. The V gene's germline CDR1 is SGHRS and CDR2 YFSETQ. This chain's CDR3 is CASSLRSGQGGSPLHF. As DNA, the CDR3 is TGCGCCAGCAGCTTACGATCGGGACAGGGGGGATCACCCCTCCACTTT.

This clone has only a few counts. The chain uses TRBV30 and TRBJ2-3; D perhaps matches TRBD2 (5 bases). V lost 1 base to trimming and J lost 7 bases, with 6 bases between them. There are 11 residues in the CDR3. CDR1 and CDR2 (germline): GTSNPN, SVGIG (reference sequence). CDR3 DNA: TGTGCCTGGAGTGCGGGGAATACGCAGTATTTT. Translated: CAWSAGNTQYF.

The chain employs TRBV6-1 and TRBJ1-1; possibly TRBD1 for D (5 bases). Germline-derived CDR1 and CDR2 are MNHNS and SASEGT. Trimming took off 1 base at V and 5 bases at J, with 14 bases between the two ends. The CDR3 length is 15 residues. In DNA form, the CDR3 reads TGTGCCAGCAGTGAAGGAGGTTTAGGGACTACTGAAGCTTTCTTT. Translating gives CASSEGGLGTTEAFF.

J is TRBJ2-2 and V is TRBV6-5, with 7 bases lining up with TRBD2. J was trimmed by 4 bases and V by 7 bases; bases with no gene match: 6. The CDR3 is 14 amino acids. Germline V lookup: CDR1 MNHEY, CDR2 SVGAGI. CDR3 region: CASKPGTTTGELFF. The CDR3 coding sequence is TGTGCCAGCAAGCCCGGGACTACCACCGGGGAGCTGTTTTTT.

The chain couples TRBV12-3 or TRBV12-4 to TRBJ1-3, with D perhaps matching TRBD1 (6 bases). V lost 6 bases, J lost 4 bases, and 10 bases lay in between. CDR3 length equals 13 residues. The CDR3 region has the DNA TGTGCCAGCAGGCAGACAGGAGGAAACACCATATATTTT. Protein: CASRQTGGNTIYF.

This chain joins TRBV20-1 and TRBJ1-1; D perhaps matches TRBD1 (5 bases). Germline loops: CDR1 DFQATT, CDR2 SNEGSKA (reference sequence). This CDR3 is 13 amino acids long. V was pared by 3 bases and J by 5 bases, with 13 bases between. CDR3 sequence: CSASLTAITEAFF. The CDR3 DNA sequence: TGCAGTGCTAGTCTGACAGCCATTACTGAAGCTTTCTTT.

This sequence joins TRBV19 and TRBJ2-6; possibly TRBD1 for D (5 bases). The V end lost 7 bases, the J end lost 0 bases, and 13 bases lay between the germline ends. The V gene's germline CDR1 is LNHDA and CDR2 SQIVND (reference sequence). The CDR3 is made up of 16 amino acids. CDR3 residues: CASTSQAVSGANVLTF. CDR3 DNA sequence: TGTGCCAGTACCTCACAGGCGGTCTCTGGGGCCAACGTCCTGACTTTC.

The chain employs TRBV2 and TRBJ2-3; D is undetermined. This CDR3 has 14 residues. Germline CDR1 and CDR2: SNHLY and FYNNEI. V was pared by 4 bases and J by 0 bases, with 8 bases between. The CDR3 region has the DNA TGTGCCAGCAGTGGACACCTTAGCACAGATACGCAGTATTTT. As protein: CASSGHLSTDTQYF.